One sample yielded the 18 T cell receptor beta chains listed below, sequenced in a study of patients and donors after allogeneic stem cell transplantation. One entry per CDR3 protein, called by TCRdb with MiXCR from the RT-PCR reads. The sample yields roughly 200,000 distinct CDR3 sequences, roughly two fifths seen once. Sequenced sample: blood, either unsorted or a sorted T cell fraction (not recorded which). The origin of the receptors is a human donor who was either an allogeneic HSCT recipient or a stem cell or donor lymphocyte infusion donor (not recorded which). It is not recorded whose cells these are; they may come from a transplant donor.

The V call is TRBV24-1, the J call TRBJ1-1, with a possible D match to TRBD1 (5 bases). Germline V gene sequence: CDR1 KGHDR, CDR2 SFDVKD. Deletions cut 3 bases from V and 10 bases from J, with 20 bases between. The CDR3 loop spans 15 amino acids. The CDR3 region has the DNA TGTGCCACCAGTGATCCCGGGTCCGGACACGGGGTAGCTTTCTTT. Encoded protein: CATSDPGSGHGVAFF.

This clonotype was recorded a few times. The chain has TRBV28 and TRBJ1-1; D is possibly TRBD1 (6 bases). Germline V gene data show CDR1 as MDHEN and CDR2 as SYDVKM. V was trimmed by 5 bases and J by 1 base, leaving 11 bases between them. The CDR3 runs 14 residues. This CDR3 is CASSERQENTEAFF. CDR3 nucleotide sequence: TGTGCCAGCAGTGAGCGACAGGAGAACACTGAAGCTTTCTTT.

In its sample, this clonotype was seen a few times. The J gene is TRBJ1-2, the V gene TRBV7-9, with TRBD1 matching over 8 bases. The CDR3 loop spans 14 amino acids. Germline trimming cut 3 bases from V and 2 bases from J; bases unmatched to any gene: 2. Germline V gene lookup returns CDR1 SEHNR and CDR2 FQNEAQ (reference sequence). The CDR3 DNA follows: TGTGCCAGCAGCTTTAGACAGGGGAACTATGGCTACACCTTC. Protein product: CASSFRQGNYGYTF.

This clonotype came up a few times. This rearrangement joins TRBV10-3 to TRBJ1-2; 9 positions match TRBD1. CDR1 is ENHRY, CDR2 SYGVKD, per germline. The CDR3 runs to 14 residues. With 3 bases clipped from V and 4 bases from J, the junction kept 3 bases outside the gene matches. CDR3 residues: CAISEGGQGYGYTF. The CDR3 DNA sequence: TGTGCCATCAGTGAAGGGGGACAGGGCTATGGCTACACCTTC.

There are many counts of this clonotype. This chain joins TRBV20-1 and TRBJ1-5, with TRBD1 matching 9 bases. J was trimmed by 4 bases and V by 4 bases; bases with no gene match: 5. The CDR3 spans 14 residues. CDR1 and CDR2 (germline): DFQATT, SNEGSKA (reference sequence). CDR3 region: CSATLDRGNQPQHF. The CDR3 DNA follows: TGCAGTGCTACCCTTGACAGGGGGAATCAGCCCCAGCATTTT.

This clonotype appeared a few times. CDR3 in amino acids: CSARSITGTNTEAFF. The DNA of the CDR3 is TGCAGTGCTAGATCCATCACCGGGACGAACACTGAAGCTTTCTTT. V is TRBV20-1 and J is TRBJ1-1; D possibly corresponds to TRBD1 (5 bases). This CDR3 is 15 amino acids long. CDR1 and CDR2 (germline): DFQATT, SNEGSKA (reference sequence). V dropped 2 bases and J dropped 1 base, with 14 bases sitting between them.

This chain connects TRBV4-1 to TRBJ2-3; possible D gene TRBD2, 6 bases. Germline V gene lookup returns CDR1 MGHRA and CDR2 YSYEKL. CDR3 length equals 19 residues. V shed 0 bases and J shed 0 bases, with 19 bases lying between them. CDR3 sequence: CASSQERRTGAASTDTQYF. CDR3 bases: TGCGCCAGCAGCCAAGAAAGAAGGACGGGAGCGGCAAGCACAGATACGCAGTATTTT.

The gene calls are TRBV5-1 and TRBJ1-2; 7 positions match TRBD1. This CDR3 has 13 residues. Germline lookup yields CDR1 SGHRS and CDR2 YFSETQ. Trimming took 4 bases from V and 8 from J; bases not matched to a gene: 8. CDR3 coding DNA: TGCGCCAGCAGCGAACAGGGGCACCTAGGCTACACCTTC. Its protein product is CASSEQGHLGYTF.

This clonotype has only a few counts. In DNA, the CDR3 is TGTGCCATCAAGGGGGGATTAAATTCACCCCTCCACTTT. This sequence encodes CAIKGGLNSPLHF. The chain links TRBV10-3 to TRBJ1-6; D perhaps matches TRBD1 (6 bases). This CDR3 has 13 amino acids. Germline V lookup: CDR1 ENHRY, CDR2 SYGVKD. V dropped 7 bases and J dropped 7 bases, with 11 bases sitting between them.

The chain recombines TRBV5-5 with TRBJ2-7, with 11 bases lining up with TRBD1. The CDR3 is 15 amino acids. Germline loops: CDR1 SGHKS, CDR2 YYEKEE (reference sequence). With V trimmed by 4 bases and J by 2 bases, 5 bases remained unmatched. The CDR3 region is CASSVGQGVTYEQYF. CDR3 DNA: TGTGCCAGCAGCGTGGGACAGGGGGTAACCTACGAGCAGTACTTC.

This clonotype was seen only a few times. The chain combines TRBV12-3 or TRBV12-4 with TRBJ1-6, with D perhaps matching TRBD1 (5 bases). The CDR3 totals 19 residues. V was trimmed by 5 bases and J by 0 bases, leaving 20 bases between them. In DNA form, the CDR3 reads TGTGCCAGCAGTCCTCGATTAACAGGATTGGGCTCCTATAATTCACCCCTCCACTTT. It specifies CASSPRLTGLGSYNSPLHF.

The chain links TRBV7-9 to TRBJ2-7; D is unclear. The germline CDR1 and CDR2 sequences are SEHNR and FQNEAQ (reference sequence). Between the trimmed V and J ends, which lost 6 bases and 5 bases, there was a span of 17 bases. This CDR3 comprises 14 residues. The CDR3 DNA sequence: TGTGCCAGCAGTAATACTGGCGCATCCCACGAGCAGTACTTC. It translates to CASSNTGASHEQYF.

V is TRBV10-3 and J is TRBJ1-1; perhaps TRBD1 as D (5 bases). The CDR3 covers 14 residues. Deletions cut 6 bases from V and 4 bases from J, with 15 bases between. Germline V CDR1 and CDR2: ENHRY, SYGVKD. CDR3 sequence (DNA): TGTGCCATCAGCCCCGGGACCACGGGCACTGAAGCTTTCTTT. It codes for CAISPGTTGTEAFF.

Only a few counts were recorded for this clonotype. The rearrangement uses TRBV7-3 and TRBJ2-3; no firm D call. Trimming removed 2 bases from V and 0 bases from J, with 9 bases in between. Germline V gene sequence: CDR1 SGHTA, CDR2 FQGTGA. The CDR3 runs 15 residues. The CDR3 nucleotides are TGTGCCAGCAGCTTATTTGGGCCTAGCACAGATACGCAGTATTTT. Translation: CASSLFGPSTDTQYF.

This clonotype was observed a few times. V and J are TRBV20-1 and TRBJ1-4; 9 bases line up with TRBD1. Per the germline V gene, CDR1 is DFQATT and CDR2 is SNEGSKA (reference sequence). The V and J ends lost 0 bases and 8 bases, in that order; junction bases with no gene match: 4. CDR3 length: 14 amino acids. CDR3 coding DNA: TGCAGTGCTAGAGAGGGGACAGGGTGGGAAAAACTGTTTTTT. This encodes CSAREGTGWEKLFF.

The gene calls are TRBV4-3 and TRBJ2-7; no reliable D call. CDR1 LGHNA and CDR2 YSLEER come from the germline V gene. The CDR3 is 15 residues long. Trimming took 1 base from V and 2 from J, leaving 12 bases between them. This CDR3 is CASSQVWGYTYEQYF. The CDR3, as DNA: TGCGCCAGCAGCCAAGTTTGGGGTTATACCTACGAGCAGTACTTC.

The chain uses TRBV6-5 and TRBJ2-5; no definite D call. Germline CDR1 is MNHEY and CDR2 is SVGAGI. CDR3 length: 12 residues. The V gene lost 6 bases and the J gene lost 1 base, with 6 bases spanning the gap. CDR3 amino acids: CASRSTQETQYF. CDR3 sequence (DNA): TGTGCCAGCAGATCGACCCAAGAGACCCAGTACTTC.

This clonotype was detected a few times. The chain recombines TRBV12-3 or TRBV12-4 with TRBJ1-2, with 8 nucleotides matching TRBD1. V gave up 4 bases and J gave up 6 bases; unmatched junction bases: 4. The CDR3 totals 13 residues. The CDR3 DNA reads TGTGCCAGCAGTTCAGGGGGCGGTCATGGCTACACCTTC. Its translation is CASSSGGGHGYTF.